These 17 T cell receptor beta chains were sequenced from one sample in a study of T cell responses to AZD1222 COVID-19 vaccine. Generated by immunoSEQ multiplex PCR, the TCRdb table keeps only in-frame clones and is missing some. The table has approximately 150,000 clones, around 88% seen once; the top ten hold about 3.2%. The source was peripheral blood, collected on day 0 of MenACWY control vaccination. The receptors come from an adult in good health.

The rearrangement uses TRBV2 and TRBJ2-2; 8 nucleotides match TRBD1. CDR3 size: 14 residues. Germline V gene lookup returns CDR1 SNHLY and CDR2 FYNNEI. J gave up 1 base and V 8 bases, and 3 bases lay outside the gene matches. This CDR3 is CASLQGGNTGELFF. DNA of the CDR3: TGTGCCAGCCTACAGGGGGGGAACACCGGGGAGCTGTTTTTT. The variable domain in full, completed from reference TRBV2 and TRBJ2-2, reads EPEVTQTPSHQVTQMGQEVILRCVPISNHLYFYWYRQILGQKVEFLVSFYNNEISEKSEIFDDQFSVERPDGSNFTLKIRSTKLEDSAMYFCASLQGGNTGELFFGEGSRLTVL.

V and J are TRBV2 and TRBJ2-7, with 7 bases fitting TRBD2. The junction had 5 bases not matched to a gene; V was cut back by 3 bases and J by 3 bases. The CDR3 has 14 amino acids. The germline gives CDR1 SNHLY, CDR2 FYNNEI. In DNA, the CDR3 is TGTGCCAGCAGTGAGGAGGCGGGAGACTACGAGCAGTACTTC. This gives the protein CASSEEAGDYEQYF.

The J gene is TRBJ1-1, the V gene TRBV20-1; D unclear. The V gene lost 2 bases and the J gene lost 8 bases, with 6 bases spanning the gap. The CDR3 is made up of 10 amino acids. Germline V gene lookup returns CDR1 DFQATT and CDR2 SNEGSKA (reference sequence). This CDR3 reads CSARRREAFF. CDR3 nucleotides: TGCAGTGCTAGAAGGAGGGAAGCTTTCTTT.

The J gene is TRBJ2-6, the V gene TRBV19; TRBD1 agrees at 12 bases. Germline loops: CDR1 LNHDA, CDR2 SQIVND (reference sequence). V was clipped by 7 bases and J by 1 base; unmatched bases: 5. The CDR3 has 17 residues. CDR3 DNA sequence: TGTGCCAGTAACCCGGGACAGGGGGCGTCTGGGGCCAACGTCCTGACTTTC. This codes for CASNPGQGASGANVLTF. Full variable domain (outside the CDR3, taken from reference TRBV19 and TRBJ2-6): DGGITQSPKYLFRKEGQNVTLSCEQNLNHDAMYWYRQDPGQGLRLIYYSQIVNDFQKGDIAEGYSVSREKKESFPLTVTSAQKNPTAFYLCASNPGQGASGANVLTFGAGSRLTVL.

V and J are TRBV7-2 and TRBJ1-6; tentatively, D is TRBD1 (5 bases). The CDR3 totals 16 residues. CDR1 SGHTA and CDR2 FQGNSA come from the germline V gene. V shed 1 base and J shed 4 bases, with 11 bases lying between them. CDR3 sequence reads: CASSLEQVSYNSPLHF. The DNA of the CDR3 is TGTGCCAGCAGCTTAGAACAGGTTTCTTATAATTCACCCCTCCACTTT.

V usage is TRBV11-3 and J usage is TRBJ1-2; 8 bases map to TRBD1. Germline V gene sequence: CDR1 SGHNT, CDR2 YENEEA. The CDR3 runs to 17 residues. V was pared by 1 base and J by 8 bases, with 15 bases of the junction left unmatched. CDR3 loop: CASSLGRTGTGLRGYTF. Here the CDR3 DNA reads TGTGCCAGCAGCTTAGGCCGGACAGGGACGGGTCTGAGAGGCTACACCTTC.

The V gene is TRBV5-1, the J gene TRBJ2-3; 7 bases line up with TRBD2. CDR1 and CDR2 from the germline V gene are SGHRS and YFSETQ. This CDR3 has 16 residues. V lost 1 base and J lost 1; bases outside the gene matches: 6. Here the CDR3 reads CASSLYRAGRTDTQYF. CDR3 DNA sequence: TGCGCCAGCAGCTTGTATCGAGCGGGGCGCACAGATACGCAGTATTTT.

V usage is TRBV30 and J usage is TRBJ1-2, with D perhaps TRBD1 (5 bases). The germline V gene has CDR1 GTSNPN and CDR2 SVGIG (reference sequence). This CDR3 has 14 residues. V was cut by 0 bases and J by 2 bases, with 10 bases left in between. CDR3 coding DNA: TGTGCCTGGAGTGTACGGGGCGGCAACTATGGCTACACCTTC. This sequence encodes CAWSVRGGNYGYTF.

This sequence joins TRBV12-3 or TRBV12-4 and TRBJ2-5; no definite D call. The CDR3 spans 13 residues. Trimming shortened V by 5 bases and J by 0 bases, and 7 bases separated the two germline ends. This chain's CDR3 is CASSTRDQETQYF. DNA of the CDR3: TGTGCCAGCAGTACCCGGGACCAAGAGACCCAGTACTTC.

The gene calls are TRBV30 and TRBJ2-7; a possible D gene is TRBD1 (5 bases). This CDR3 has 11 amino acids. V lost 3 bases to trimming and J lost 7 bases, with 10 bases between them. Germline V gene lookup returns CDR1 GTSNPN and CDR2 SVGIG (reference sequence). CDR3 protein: CAWSPRGEQYF. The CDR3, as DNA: TGTGCCTGGAGCCCAAGGGGTGAGCAGTACTTC.

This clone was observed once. Here the CDR3 reads CACTRDRGGNQPQHF. The CDR3 nucleotides read TGTGCCTGTACCCGGGACAGGGGCGGAAATCAGCCCCAGCATTTT. The gene calls are TRBV30 and TRBJ1-5; 10 positions agree with TRBD1. This CDR3 has 15 residues. Trimming at V came to 6 bases and at J to 4 bases, leaving 9 bases not matched to a gene. Germline V gene sequence: CDR1 GTSNPN, CDR2 SVGIG (reference sequence).

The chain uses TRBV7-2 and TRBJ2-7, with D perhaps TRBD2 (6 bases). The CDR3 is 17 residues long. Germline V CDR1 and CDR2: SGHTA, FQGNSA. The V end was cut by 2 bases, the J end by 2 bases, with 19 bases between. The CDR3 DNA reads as TGTGCCAGCAGCTTATTGTCCGGGACTTCGAGTACCTACGAGCAGTACTTC. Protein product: CASSLLSGTSSTYEQYF.

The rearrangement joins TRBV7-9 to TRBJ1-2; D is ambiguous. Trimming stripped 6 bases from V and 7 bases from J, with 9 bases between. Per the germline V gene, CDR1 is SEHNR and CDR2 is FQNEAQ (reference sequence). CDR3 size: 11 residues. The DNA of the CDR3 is TGTGCCAGCAGGGGCGGTGGTGGCTACACCTTC. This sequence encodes CASRGGGGYTF. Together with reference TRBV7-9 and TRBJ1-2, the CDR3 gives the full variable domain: DTGVSQNPRHKITKRGQNVTFRCDPISEHNRLYWYRQTLGQGPEFLTYFQNEAQLEKSRLLSDRFSAERPKGSFSTLEIQRTEQGDSAMYLCASRGGGGYTFGSGTRLTVV.

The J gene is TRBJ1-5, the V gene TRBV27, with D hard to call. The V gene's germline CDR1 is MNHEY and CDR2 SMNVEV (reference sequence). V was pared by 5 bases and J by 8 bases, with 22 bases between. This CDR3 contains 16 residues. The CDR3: CASSPKGPDLSKPQHF. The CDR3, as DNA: TGTGCCAGCAGTCCCAAAGGACCTGATCTTAGCAAGCCCCAGCATTTT.

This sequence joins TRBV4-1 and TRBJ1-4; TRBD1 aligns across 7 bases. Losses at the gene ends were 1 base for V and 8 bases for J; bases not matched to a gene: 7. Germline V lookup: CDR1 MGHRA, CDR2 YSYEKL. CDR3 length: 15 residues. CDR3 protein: CASSQGGGGGEKLFF. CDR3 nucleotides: TGCGCCAGCAGCCAAGGCGGAGGGGGCGGGGAAAAACTGTTTTTT.

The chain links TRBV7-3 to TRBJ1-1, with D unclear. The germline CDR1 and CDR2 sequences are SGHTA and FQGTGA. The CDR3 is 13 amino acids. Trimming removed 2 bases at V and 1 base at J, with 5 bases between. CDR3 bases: TGTGCCAGCAGCTTAGAGAGGAACACTGAAGCTTTCTTT. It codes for CASSLERNTEAFF.

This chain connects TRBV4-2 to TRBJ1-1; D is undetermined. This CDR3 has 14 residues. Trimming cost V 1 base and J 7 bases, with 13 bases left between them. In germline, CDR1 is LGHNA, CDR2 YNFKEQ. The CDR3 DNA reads TGTGCCAGCAGCCAAGCCCTAATGATCGGTGAAGCTTTCTTT. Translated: CASSQALMIGEAFF.